The rows below give T cell receptor beta chains drawn from one sample of a study of blood T cell repertoires in COVID-19. TCRdb's copy holds only in-frame clones and misses some; the assay was immunoSEQ multiplex PCR. In the table there are over 30,000 clones, 85% to 90% of which are singletons. The material sequenced was peripheral blood. The receptors here all came from a man aged 65 to 79 with acute or convalescent COVID-19. The conserved cysteine and the conserved F or W are not part of the CDR3 here.

J | V | CDR3
TRBJ1-1 | TRBV21-1 | ASTKQGDTEAF
TRBJ2-5 | TRBV7-3 | ASSPTGLQETQY
TRBJ2-3 | TRBV2 | ATALAGGPTDTQY
TRBJ1-4 | TRBV5-1 | ASSLDGATNEKLF
TRBJ2-3 | TRBV7-2 | ASKGQWTDTQY
TRBJ2-7 | TRBV7-2 | ASSLNRGPGNEQY
TRBJ2-7 | TRBV11-1 | ASSLEVAGYEQY
TRBJ1-4 | TRBV14 | ASSQPGTGEKLF
TRBJ1-1 | TRBV5-4 | ASSFAWGGTEAF
TRBJ1-4 | TRBV5-1 | ASSLEAGGNEKLF
TRBJ1-1 | TRBV20-1 | SARTTGEAF
TRBJ2-7 | TRBV27 | ASSRYQGFNEQY
TRBJ1-1 | TRBV25-1 | ASMRTEAF
TRBJ2-5 | TRBV11-2 | ASLVAGVETQY
TRBJ1-2 | TRBV12-3/TRBV12-4 | ASSPRIESGYT
TRBJ2-7 | TRBV7-2 | ASSFGQIEQY
TRBJ2-5 | TRBV5-1 | ASSLEGLGEQETQY
TRBJ1-1 | TRBV2 | ASSVTKANTEAF
TRBJ1-4 | TRBV5-1 | ASSLAPGGDEKLF
TRBJ2-5 | TRBV2 | ASRDRGETQY
TRBJ2-3 | TRBV19 | ASSRDRDYKDTQY
TRBJ2-5 | TRBV7-2 | ASSLGGSGETQY
TRBJ2-1 | TRBV9 | ASSSREERGYNEQF
TRBJ2-5 | TRBV14 | ASSQVRQSTATQY
TRBJ1-3 | TRBV5-5 | ASSLVLGQGILSGNTIY
TRBJ2-1 | TRBV28 | ASSSTPGTGRYNEQF
TRBJ1-2 | TRBV4-3 | ASSQGVQGALYGYT
TRBJ2-5 | TRBV2 | AGLVGLAVETQY
TRBJ1-2 | TRBV19 | ASSESGNYGYT
TRBJ2-7 | TRBV6-5 | ASTLAGTGYEQY
TRBJ2-7 | TRBV10-3 | AISESIAGDYEQY
TRBJ2-6 | TRBV2 | ASSQQGTGANVLT
TRBJ2-1 | TRBV18 | ASSSRGEQF
TRBJ2-3 | TRBV6-2/TRBV6-3 | ASSPGLVPDTQY
TRBJ1-2 | TRBV6-5 | ASRTGTNYGYT